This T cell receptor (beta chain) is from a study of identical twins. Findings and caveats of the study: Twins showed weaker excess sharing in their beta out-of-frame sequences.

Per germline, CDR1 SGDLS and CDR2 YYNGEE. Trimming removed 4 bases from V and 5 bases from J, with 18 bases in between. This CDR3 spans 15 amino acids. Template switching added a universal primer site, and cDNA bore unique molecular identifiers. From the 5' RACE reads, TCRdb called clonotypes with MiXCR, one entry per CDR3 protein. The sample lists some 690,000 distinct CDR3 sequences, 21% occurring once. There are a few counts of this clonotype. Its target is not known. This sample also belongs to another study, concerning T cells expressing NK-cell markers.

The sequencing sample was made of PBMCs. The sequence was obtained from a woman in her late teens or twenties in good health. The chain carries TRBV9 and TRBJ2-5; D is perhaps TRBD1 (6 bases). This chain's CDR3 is CASSPSGHPPETQYF. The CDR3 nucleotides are TGTGCCAGCAGCCCGTCGGGACACCCCCCCGAGACCCAGTACTTC. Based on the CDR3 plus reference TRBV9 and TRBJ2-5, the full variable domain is DSGVTQTPKHLITATGQRVTLRCSPRSGDLSVYWYQQSLDQGLQFLIQYYNGEERAKGNILERFSAQQFPDLHSELNLSSLELGDSALYFCASSPSGHPPETQYFGPGTRLLVL.